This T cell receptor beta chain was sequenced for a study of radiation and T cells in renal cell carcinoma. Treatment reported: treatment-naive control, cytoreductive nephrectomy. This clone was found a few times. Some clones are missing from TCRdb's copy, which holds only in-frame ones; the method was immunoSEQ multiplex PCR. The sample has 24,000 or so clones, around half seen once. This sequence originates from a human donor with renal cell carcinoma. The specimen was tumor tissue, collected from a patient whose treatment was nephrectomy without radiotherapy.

This CDR3 reads CATSRAVQVADEQYF. CDR3 sequence (DNA): TGTGCCACCAGCAGAGCAGTACAGGTTGCTGACGAGCAGTACTTC. The rearrangement joins TRBV15 to TRBJ2-7; tentatively, D is TRBD1 (5 bases). Trimming shortened V by 1 base and J by 5 bases, and 15 bases separated the two germline ends. The germline gives CDR1 LNHNV, CDR2 YYDKDF (reference sequence). This CDR3 has 15 amino acids. Drawing the rest from reference TRBV15 and TRBJ2-7, the complete variable domain is DAMVIQNPRYQVTQFGKPVTLSCSQTLNHNVMYWYQQKSSQAPKLLFHYYDKDFNNEADTPDNFQSRRPNTSFCFLDIRSPGLGDTAMYLCATSRAVQVADEQYFGPGTRLTVT.